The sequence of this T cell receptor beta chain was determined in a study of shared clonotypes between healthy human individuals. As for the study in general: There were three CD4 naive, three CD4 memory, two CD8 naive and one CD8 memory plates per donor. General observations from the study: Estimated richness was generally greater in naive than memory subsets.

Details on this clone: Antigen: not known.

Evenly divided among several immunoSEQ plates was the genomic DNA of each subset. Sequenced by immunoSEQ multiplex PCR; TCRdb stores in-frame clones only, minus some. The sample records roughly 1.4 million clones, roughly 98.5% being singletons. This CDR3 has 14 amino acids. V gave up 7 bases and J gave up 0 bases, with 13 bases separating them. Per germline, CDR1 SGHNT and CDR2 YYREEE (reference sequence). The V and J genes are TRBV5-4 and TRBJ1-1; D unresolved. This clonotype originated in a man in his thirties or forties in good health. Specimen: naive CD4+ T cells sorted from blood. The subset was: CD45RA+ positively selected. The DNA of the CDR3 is TGTGCCAGCGGGATGGGGTCAATGAACACTGAAGCTTTCTTT. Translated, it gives CASGMGSMNTEAFF.